Below, 29 T cell receptor beta chains from the same sample are listed, as sequenced in a study of shared clonotypes between healthy human individuals. Some clones are missing from TCRdb's copy, which holds only in-frame ones; the method was immunoSEQ multiplex PCR. The sample lists about 580,000 clones; roughly 98% were seen once. The naive CD8 fraction comprised CD45RO-negative cells positively selected for CCR7 and excluded terminally differentiated effector memory CD45RA+ cells. The sequenced sample consisted of naive CD8+ T cells sorted from blood. All receptors come from a man aged 25 to 45 in good health.

V is TRBV7-9 and J is TRBJ2-7; unclear D gene. The CDR3 totals 15 residues. Trimming cost V 1 base and J 1 base, with 11 bases left between them. Germline CDR1 is SEHNR and CDR2 is FQNEAQ (reference sequence). CDR3 DNA sequence: TGTGCCAGCAGCTTAGAGCTATCACCTTCCTACGAGCAGTACTTC. Protein product: CASSLELSPSYEQYF.

CDR3 sequence: CASKRFSYNEQFF. The CDR3 region has the DNA TGTGCCAGCAAACGTTTCTCCTACAATGAGCAGTTCTTC. This chain links TRBV6-1 with TRBJ2-1, with D unclear. The CDR3 totals 13 residues. Trimming pared 7 bases from V and 0 bases from J, leaving 7 bases between. From germline, CDR1 is MNHNS and CDR2 SASEGT.

The genes are TRBV18 and TRBJ2-2, with D tentatively TRBD1 (5 bases). V lost 2 bases, J lost 3 bases, and 10 bases lay in between. This CDR3 comprises 15 residues. Germline CDR1 and CDR2: KGHSH and LQKENI. The CDR3 reads CASSPTRAHTGELFF. The CDR3 nucleotides are TGTGCCAGCTCACCAACCAGGGCCCACACCGGGGAGCTGTTTTTT.

The chain joins TRBV7-9 to TRBJ2-7; no firm D call. CDR3 size: 14 residues. The germline CDR1 and CDR2 sequences are SEHNR and FQNEAQ (reference sequence). Trimming pared 3 bases from V and 0 bases from J, leaving 9 bases between. CDR3 sequence: CASSFPGFSYEQYF. The CDR3 nucleotides are TGTGCCAGCAGCTTTCCCGGGTTCTCCTACGAGCAGTACTTC.

This clone was seen only once. The rearrangement joins TRBV27 to TRBJ2-7; the D call may be TRBD1 or TRBD2 (5 bases each). Germline V gene sequence: CDR1 MNHEY, CDR2 SMNVEV (reference sequence). With 5 bases removed from V and 0 bases from J, the gap between germline ends came to 20 bases. The CDR3 loop spans 17 amino acids. DNA of the CDR3: TGTGCCAGCAGTATATATCCGGGACCGAAAAGCTCCTACGAGCAGTACTTC. This codes for CASSIYPGPKSSYEQYF.

CDR3 DNA: TGTGCCAGCAGAGAGACAGGGGGCCTTTCGAACACCGGGGAGCTGTTTTTT. Translating it yields CASRETGGLSNTGELFF. The chain has TRBV7-8 and TRBJ2-2; 10 nucleotides line up with TRBD1. Germline-derived CDR1 and CDR2 are SGHVS and FQNEAQ. J gave up 0 bases and V 6 bases, and 7 bases lay outside the gene matches. CDR3 size: 17 residues. Variable domain in full (rest from reference TRBV7-8 and TRBJ2-2): GAGVSQSPRYKVAKRGQDVALRCDPISGHVSLFWYQQALGQGPEFLTYFQNEAQLDKSGLPSDRFFAERPEGSVSTLKIQRTQQEDSAVYLCASRETGGLSNTGELFFGEGSRLTVL.

The chain uses TRBV19 and TRBJ1-1, with D tentatively TRBD1 (6 bases). CDR3 size: 15 residues. Trimming shortened V by 3 bases and J by 4 bases, and 15 bases separated the two germline ends. CDR1 LNHDA and CDR2 SQIVND come from the germline V gene (reference sequence). The CDR3 region has the DNA TGTGCCAGTAGTATGGAACCGGGGGGCCTCACTGAAGCTTTCTTT. As protein: CASSMEPGGLTEAFF.

The chain links TRBV20-1 to TRBJ1-2; D ambiguous. Germline CDR1 reads DFQATT; CDR2 reads SNEGSKA (reference sequence). Deletions cut 1 base from V and 7 bases from J, with 4 bases between. The CDR3 contains 10 residues. CDR3 sequence: CSARVSGYTF. The CDR3 DNA is TGCAGTGCTAGAGTGAGTGGCTACACCTTC.

The chain uses TRBV25-1 and TRBJ1-2; no firm D call. CDR1 and CDR2 (germline): MGHDK, SYGVNS. V shed 7 bases and J shed 7 bases, with 1 base lying between them. The CDR3 is 8 amino acids. The CDR3 protein is CASIGYTF. CDR3 bases: TGTGCCAGCATTGGCTACACCTTC.

V and J are TRBV25-1 and TRBJ2-7; tentatively, D is TRBD1 or TRBD2 (5 bases each). V lost 0 bases to trimming and J lost 0 bases, with 12 bases between them. The germline gives CDR1 MGHDK, CDR2 SYGVNS. This CDR3 has 16 amino acids. The CDR3 region is CASSEYRDQNSYEQYF. The CDR3 nucleotides read TGTGCCAGCAGTGAATATCGGGACCAGAACTCCTACGAGCAGTACTTC.

This clone has only a few counts. The rearrangement links TRBV7-2 to TRBJ2-1; 7 nucleotides match TRBD1. Germline CDR1 SGHTA, CDR2 FQGNSA. The CDR3 spans 15 residues. V shed 1 base, J shed 4 bases, and the junction held 4 bases outside the gene matches. CDR3 sequence: CASSLGPGQYNEQFF. The CDR3, as DNA: TGTGCCAGCAGCTTAGGCCCGGGACAGTACAATGAGCAGTTCTTC.

The table lists this clone with a count of one. The CDR3: CASSLTAGGADTQYF. CDR3 nucleotide sequence: TGTGCCAGCAGCTTAACAGCGGGAGGCGCAGATACGCAGTATTTT. The chain is built from TRBV7-3 and TRBJ2-3; 9 bases map to TRBD2. With 0 bases clipped from V and 4 bases from J, the junction kept 2 bases outside the gene matches. This CDR3 region has 15 residues. Germline V gives CDR1 SGHTA, CDR2 FQGTGA.

The chain couples TRBV5-4 to TRBJ2-7, with TRBD2 matching over 8 bases. Germline lookup yields CDR1 SGHNT and CDR2 YYREEE (reference sequence). The V gene end was trimmed by 4 bases and the J gene end by 0 bases; junction bases not matched to a gene: 3. This CDR3 spans 14 amino acids. CDR3 nucleotides: TGTGCCAGCAGCGGACTAGCTAACTCCTACGAGCAGTACTTC. Its protein is CASSGLANSYEQYF.

The chain recombines TRBV10-2 with TRBJ1-5, with 12 positions matching TRBD1. The J segment lost 1 base and the V segment lost 6 bases, leaving 7 bases of the junction unmatched. Germline CDR1 and CDR2: WSHSY and SAAADI. This CDR3 contains 17 residues. CDR3 loop: CASSSGTGGASNQPQHF. CDR3 bases: TGCGCCAGCAGCTCCGGGACAGGGGGCGCCAGCAATCAGCCCCAGCATTTT.

The V call is TRBV7-9, the J call TRBJ2-2, with D perhaps TRBD1 (6 bases). V was shortened by 3 bases and J by 1 base, with 12 bases between the two germline ends. Per the germline V gene, CDR1 is SEHNR and CDR2 is FQNEAQ (reference sequence). This CDR3 spans 16 amino acids. For the CDR3, the DNA is TGTGCCAGCAGCTTGCAAGGACAGATGAACACCGGGGAGCTGTTTTTT. Its translation is CASSLQGQMNTGELFF.

The chain employs TRBV7-9 and TRBJ1-1; 7 nucleotides match TRBD1. Germline CDR1 reads SEHNR; CDR2 reads FQNEAQ (reference sequence). The V segment lost 5 bases and the J segment 0 bases; nucleotides outside the gene matches: 6. This CDR3 spans 15 amino acids. The CDR3 loop is CASSGTVIMNTEAFF. The CDR3 DNA reads as TGTGCCAGCAGCGGGACAGTTATAATGAACACTGAAGCTTTCTTT.

The chain is built from TRBV9 and TRBJ2-1; perhaps TRBD2 as D (6 bases). Germline V gene lookup returns CDR1 SGDLS and CDR2 YYNGEE. Trimming took off 4 bases at V and 4 bases at J, with 15 bases between the two ends. The length of the CDR3 is 15 residues. The CDR3: CASSISGLVYNEQFF. In DNA form, the CDR3 reads TGTGCCAGCAGCATTTCGGGACTCGTATACAATGAGCAGTTCTTC.

The gene calls are TRBV6-1 and TRBJ1-4; 7 bases are shared with TRBD1. The junction had 9 bases not matched to a gene; V was cut back by 1 base and J by 4 bases. Germline CDR1 is MNHNS and CDR2 is SASEGT. The CDR3 length is 17 residues. DNA of the CDR3: TGTGCCAGCAGTGAAGAGCCAGGGGGGCGGGTTAATGAAAAACTGTTTTTT. This translates into CASSEEPGGRVNEKLFF.

The chain has TRBV4-1 and TRBJ2-7, with D perhaps matching TRBD1 or TRBD2 (6 bases each). CDR3 length equals 14 residues. Looked up from germline, CDR1 is MGHRA and CDR2 is YSYEKL. The V end lost 2 bases, the J end lost 3 bases, and 11 bases lay between the germline ends. As DNA, the CDR3 is TGCGCCAGCAGCCAAAGGGGGGAAAACTACGAGCAGTACTTC. Translated, it gives CASSQRGENYEQYF.

This clone was detected once. Here the CDR3 reads CASSVVPGEGGDTEAFF. The CDR3 coding sequence is TGTGCCAGCAGCGTAGTGCCAGGGGAAGGAGGGGACACTGAAGCTTTCTTT. The V call is TRBV9, the J call TRBJ1-1, with a possible D match to TRBD1 (6 bases). This CDR3 is built from 17 residues. The V end was cut by 0 bases, the J end by 3 bases, with 18 bases between. From germline, CDR1 is SGDLS and CDR2 YYNGEE.

The genes are TRBV9 and TRBJ2-1; TRBD2 matches 8 bases. Trimming removed 2 bases from V and 8 bases from J; junction bases left unmatched: 12. Germline CDR1 is SGDLS and CDR2 is YYNGEE. This CDR3 spans 16 amino acids. The CDR3: CASSVSLGLEGHEQFF. DNA of the CDR3: TGTGCCAGCAGCGTCAGTCTGGGACTAGAGGGTCATGAGCAGTTCTTC.

The chain joins TRBV19 to TRBJ2-7; TRBD2 matches 10 bases. The length of the CDR3 is 14 residues. The V gene's germline CDR1 is LNHDA and CDR2 SQIVND (reference sequence). V trimming: 9 bases; J trimming: 4 bases; junction bases outside the gene matches: 9. The chain's CDR3 is CASSRLAGEYEQYF. CDR3 bases: TGTGCCAGCAGTCGTCTAGCGGGAGAGTACGAGCAGTACTTC.

CDR3 nucleotides: TGTGCCAGCAGTCCCGGGACAATCGGGGAGCTGTTTTTT. Protein product: CASSPGTIGELFF. The chain uses TRBV5-4 and TRBJ2-2, with D maybe TRBD1 (6 bases). V was clipped by 5 bases and J by 7 bases, with 12 bases between them. CDR3 length: 13 amino acids. Germline CDR1 SGHNT, CDR2 YYREEE (reference sequence).

V and J are TRBV4-1 and TRBJ2-7, with TRBD1 matching 8 bases. The germline V gene has CDR1 MGHRA and CDR2 YSYEKL. J was trimmed by 2 bases and V by 3 bases; bases with no gene match: 3. CDR3 length: 14 residues. CDR3 nucleotide sequence: TGCGCCAGCAGCCATGCGGGACAGGCCTACGAGCAGTACTTC. This encodes CASSHAGQAYEQYF.

The gene calls are TRBV18 and TRBJ2-4; unclear D gene. The V and J ends lost 4 bases and 3 bases respectively, with 13 bases between them. This CDR3 contains 15 residues. Per the germline V gene, CDR1 is KGHSH and CDR2 is LQKENI. CDR3 amino acids: CASSLPGERKNIQYF. The CDR3 DNA reads TGTGCCAGCTCACTCCCCGGAGAGCGCAAAAACATTCAGTACTTC.

V usage is TRBV6-6 and J usage is TRBJ1-2, with D unclear. This CDR3 is 14 amino acids long. V was pared by 5 bases and J by 5 bases, with 15 bases between. Looked up from germline, CDR1 is MNHNY and CDR2 is SVGAGI (reference sequence). The CDR3 sequence is CASSPVSGSYGYTF. In DNA, the CDR3 is TGTGCCAGCAGTCCGGTGTCGGGGTCTTATGGCTACACCTTC.

The genes are TRBV2 and TRBJ2-7; 13 nucleotides agree with TRBD2. Germline V gene lookup returns CDR1 SNHLY and CDR2 FYNNEI. J gave up 5 bases and V 5 bases, and 6 bases lay outside the gene matches. This CDR3 contains 15 residues. For the CDR3, the DNA is TGTGCCAGCAGTTCCGGGACTAGCGGGACTCACGAGCAGTACTTC. It yields the protein CASSSGTSGTHEQYF.

The rearrangement uses TRBV11-2 and TRBJ2-5; D might be TRBD1 (5 bases). V shed 5 bases and J shed 3 bases, with 16 bases lying between them. The V gene's germline CDR1 is SGHAT and CDR2 FQNNGV. This CDR3 region has 15 residues. The CDR3 bases are TGTGCCAGCAGCCGACCCCAGGGTTTAGAAGAGACCCAGTACTTC. It translates to CASSRPQGLEETQYF.

V usage is TRBV11-3 and J usage is TRBJ2-2; either TRBD1 or TRBD2 may supply D (5 bases each). The CDR3 is 14 residues long. With 5 bases removed from V and 3 bases from J, the gap between germline ends came to 10 bases. CDR1 is SGHNT, CDR2 YENEEA, per germline. The CDR3 sequence: CASSLQEDTGELFF. The DNA of the CDR3 is TGTGCCAGCAGCCTACAGGAGGACACCGGGGAGCTGTTTTTT.